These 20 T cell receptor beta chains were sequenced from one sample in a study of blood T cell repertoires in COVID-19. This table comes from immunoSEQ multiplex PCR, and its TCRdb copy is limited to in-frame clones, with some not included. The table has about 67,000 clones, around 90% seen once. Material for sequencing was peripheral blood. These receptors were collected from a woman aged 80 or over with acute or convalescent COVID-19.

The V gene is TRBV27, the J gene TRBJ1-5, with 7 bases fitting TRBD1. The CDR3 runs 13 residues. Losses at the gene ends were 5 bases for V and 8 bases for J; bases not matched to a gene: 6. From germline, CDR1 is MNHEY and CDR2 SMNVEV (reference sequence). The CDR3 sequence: CASSARQGEPQHF. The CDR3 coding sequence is TGTGCCAGCAGTGCAAGACAGGGTGAGCCCCAGCATTTT.

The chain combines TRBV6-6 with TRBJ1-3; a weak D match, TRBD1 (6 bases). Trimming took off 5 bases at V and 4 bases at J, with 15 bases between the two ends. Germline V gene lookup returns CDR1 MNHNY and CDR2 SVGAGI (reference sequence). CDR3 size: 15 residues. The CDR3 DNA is TGTGCCAGCAGTCAACTAGGGGGTCGGGGAAACACCATATATTTT. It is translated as CASSQLGGRGNTIYF.

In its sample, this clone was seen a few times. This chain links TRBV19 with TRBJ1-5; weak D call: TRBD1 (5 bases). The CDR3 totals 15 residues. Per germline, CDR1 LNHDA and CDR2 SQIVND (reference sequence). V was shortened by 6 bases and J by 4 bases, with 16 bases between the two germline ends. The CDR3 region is CASSPGTGRNQPQHF. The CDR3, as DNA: TGTGCCAGTAGCCCCGGGACGGGGAGGAATCAGCCCCAGCATTTT.

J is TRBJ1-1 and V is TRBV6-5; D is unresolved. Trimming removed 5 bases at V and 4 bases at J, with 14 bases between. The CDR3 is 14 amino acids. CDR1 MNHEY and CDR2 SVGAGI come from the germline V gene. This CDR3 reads CASSPRGLTTEAFF. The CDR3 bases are TGTGCCAGCAGTCCCCGAGGGCTGACCACTGAAGCTTTCTTT.

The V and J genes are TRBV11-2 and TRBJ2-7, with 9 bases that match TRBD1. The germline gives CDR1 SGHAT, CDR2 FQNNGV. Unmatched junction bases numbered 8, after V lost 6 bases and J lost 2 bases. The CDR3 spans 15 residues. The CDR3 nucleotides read TGTGCCAGCAGACCGGGACAGGGCTTGACCTACGAGCAGTACTTC. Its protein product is CASRPGQGLTYEQYF.

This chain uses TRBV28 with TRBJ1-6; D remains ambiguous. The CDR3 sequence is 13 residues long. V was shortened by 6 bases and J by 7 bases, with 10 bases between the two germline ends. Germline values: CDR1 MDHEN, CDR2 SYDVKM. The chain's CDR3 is CASSLINNSPLHF. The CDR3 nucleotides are TGTGCCAGCAGCCTAATCAACAATTCACCCCTCCACTTT.

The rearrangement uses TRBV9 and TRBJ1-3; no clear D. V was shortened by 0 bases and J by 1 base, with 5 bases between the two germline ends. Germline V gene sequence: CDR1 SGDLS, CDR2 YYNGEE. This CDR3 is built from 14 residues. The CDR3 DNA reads TGTGCCAGCAGCGTAGGGAGTTCTGGAAACACCATATATTTT. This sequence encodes CASSVGSSGNTIYF.

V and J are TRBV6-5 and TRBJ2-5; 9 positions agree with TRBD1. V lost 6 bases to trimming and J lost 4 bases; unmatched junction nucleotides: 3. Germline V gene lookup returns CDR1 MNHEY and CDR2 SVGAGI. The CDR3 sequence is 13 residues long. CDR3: CASRDRGGETQYF. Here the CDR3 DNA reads TGTGCCAGCAGGGACAGGGGTGGAGAGACCCAGTACTTC.

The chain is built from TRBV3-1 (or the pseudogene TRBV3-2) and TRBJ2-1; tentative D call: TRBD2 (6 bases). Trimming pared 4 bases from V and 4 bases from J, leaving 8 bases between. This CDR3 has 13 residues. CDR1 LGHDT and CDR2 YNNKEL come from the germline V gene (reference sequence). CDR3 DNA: TGTGCCAGCAGCCGGGGACTTTACAATGAGCAGTTCTTC. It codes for CASSRGLYNEQFF.

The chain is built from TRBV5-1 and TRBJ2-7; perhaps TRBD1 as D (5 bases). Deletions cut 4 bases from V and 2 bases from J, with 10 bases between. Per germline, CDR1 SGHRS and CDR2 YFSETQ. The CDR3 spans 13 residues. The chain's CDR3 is CASSGQGTYEQYF. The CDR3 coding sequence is TGCGCCAGCAGCGGTCAGGGTACCTACGAGCAGTACTTC. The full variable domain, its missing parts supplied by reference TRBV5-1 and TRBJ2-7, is KAGVTQTPRYLIKTRGQQVTLSCSPISGHRSVSWYQQTPGQGLQFLFEYFSETQRNKGNFPGRFSGRQFSNSRSEMNVSTLELGDSALYLCASSGQGTYEQYFGPGTRLTVT.

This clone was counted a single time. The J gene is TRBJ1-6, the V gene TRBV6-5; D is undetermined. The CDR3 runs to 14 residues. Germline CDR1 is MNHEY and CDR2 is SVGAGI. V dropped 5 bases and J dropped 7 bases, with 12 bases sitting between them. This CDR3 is CASSPDKPNSPLHF. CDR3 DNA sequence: TGTGCCAGCAGTCCTGACAAGCCCAATTCACCCCTCCACTTT.

CDR3 sequence: CSVQVQRGAYEQYF. In nucleotides, the CDR3 is TGCAGCGTGCAAGTTCAGCGGGGCGCCTACGAGCAGTACTTC. V is TRBV29-1 and J is TRBJ2-7, with TRBD2 matching 7 bases. J gave up 2 bases and V 6 bases, and 10 bases lay outside the gene matches. CDR1 is SQVTM and CDR2 is ANQGSEA in the germline V gene. The CDR3 is 14 amino acids.

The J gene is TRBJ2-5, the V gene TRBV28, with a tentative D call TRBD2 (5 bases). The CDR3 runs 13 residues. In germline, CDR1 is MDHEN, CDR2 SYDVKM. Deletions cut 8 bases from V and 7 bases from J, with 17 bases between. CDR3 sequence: CASYREGFGTQYF. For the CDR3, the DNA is TGTGCCAGCTACCGGGAAGGTTTTGGGACCCAGTACTTC.

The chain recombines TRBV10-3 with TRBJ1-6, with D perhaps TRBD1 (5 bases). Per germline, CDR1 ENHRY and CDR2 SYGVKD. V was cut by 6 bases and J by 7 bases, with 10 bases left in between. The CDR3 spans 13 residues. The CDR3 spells CAIRGRENSPLHF. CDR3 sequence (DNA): TGTGCCATCAGGGGGCGAGAAAATTCACCCCTCCACTTT.

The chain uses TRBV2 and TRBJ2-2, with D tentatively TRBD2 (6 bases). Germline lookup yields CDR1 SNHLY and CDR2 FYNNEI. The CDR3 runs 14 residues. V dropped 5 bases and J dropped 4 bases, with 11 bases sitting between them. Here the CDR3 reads CASSFQGGTGELFF. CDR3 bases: TGTGCCAGCAGTTTCCAGGGAGGCACCGGGGAGCTGTTTTTT.

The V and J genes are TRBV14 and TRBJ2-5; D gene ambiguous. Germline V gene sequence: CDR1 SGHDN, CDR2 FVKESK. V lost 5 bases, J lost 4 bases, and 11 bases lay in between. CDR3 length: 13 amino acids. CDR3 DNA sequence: TGTGCCAGCAGCAAAGGGTGGAGAGAGACCCAGTACTTC. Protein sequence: CASSKGWRETQYF. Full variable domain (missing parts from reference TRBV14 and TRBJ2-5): EAGVTQFPSHSVIEKGQTVTLRCDPISGHDNLYWYRRVMGKEIKFLLHFVKESKQDESGMPNNRFLAERTGGTYSTLKVQPAELEDSGVYFCASSKGWRETQYFGPGTRLLVL.

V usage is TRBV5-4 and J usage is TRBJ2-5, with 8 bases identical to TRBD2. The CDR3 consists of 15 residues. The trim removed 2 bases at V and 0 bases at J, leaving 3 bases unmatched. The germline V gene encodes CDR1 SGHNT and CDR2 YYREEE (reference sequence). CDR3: CASSLEAGDQETQYF. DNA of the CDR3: TGTGCCAGCAGCTTAGAAGCGGGAGACCAAGAGACCCAGTACTTC.

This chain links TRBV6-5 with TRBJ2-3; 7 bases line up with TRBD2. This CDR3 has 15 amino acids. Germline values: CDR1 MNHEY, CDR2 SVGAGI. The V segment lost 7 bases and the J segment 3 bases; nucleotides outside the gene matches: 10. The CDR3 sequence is CASKREGARTDTQYF. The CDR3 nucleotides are TGTGCCAGCAAGCGGGAAGGTGCTCGTACAGATACGCAGTATTTT.

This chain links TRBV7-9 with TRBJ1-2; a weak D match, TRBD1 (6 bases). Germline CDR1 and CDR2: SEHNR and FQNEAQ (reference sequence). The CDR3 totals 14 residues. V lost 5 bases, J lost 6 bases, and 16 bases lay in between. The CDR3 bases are TGTGCCAGCAGCCCCGGGACACCGGGCCATGGCTACACCTTC. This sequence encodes CASSPGTPGHGYTF.

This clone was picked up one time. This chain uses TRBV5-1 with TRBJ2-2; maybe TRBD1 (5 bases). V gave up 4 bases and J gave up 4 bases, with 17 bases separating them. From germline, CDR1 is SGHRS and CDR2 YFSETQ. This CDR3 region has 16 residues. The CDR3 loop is CASSPTGRGGTGELFF. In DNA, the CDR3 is TGCGCCAGCAGCCCCACGGGTAGGGGTGGCACCGGGGAGCTGTTTTTT.